This TCR beta chain emerged from a study of OX40 agonist ivuxolimab in advanced cancers. Study in general: Administration of intravenous ivuxolimab to patients occurred every 2 weeks at 0.01 to 10 mg/kg. Study observations and caveats: Relative to CD4+, CD8+ T cells held more expanded clones on average. Low levels of normalized T-cell clonal expansion also appeared in some nonresponders.

About this clone itself: Its target is not known.

Measured with immunoSEQ multiplex PCR; TCRdb has only the in-frame clones, and not every one. The table shows tens of thousands of clones, with about nine tenths occurring only once. CDR3 length equals 14 residues. The germline gives CDR1 PRHDT, CDR2 FYEKMQ (reference sequence). V was clipped by 5 bases and J by 1 base; unmatched bases: 4. The input for sequencing was CD4+ or CD8+ T cells sorted from blood, taken in a trial of the OX40 agonist ivuxolimab. The chain joins TRBV13 to TRBJ1-2, with 7 bases identical to TRBD1. The receptor's source is an adult with an advanced solid tumor such as melanoma, head and neck, liver or kidney cancer. The CDR3 loop reads CASSRQGGNYGYTF. The DNA of the CDR3 is TGTGCCAGCAGCCGACAGGGCGGTAACTATGGCTACACCTTC.